These 8 T cell receptor beta chains came from one sample sequenced in a study. One entry per CDR3 protein, called by TCRdb with MiXCR from the 5' RACE reads. The table has 50,000 to 65,000 distinct CDR3 sequences, 28% seen once. Sequencing input: tumor-infiltrating memory CD4+ T cells sorted from the breast tumor. Described subset: memory CD4+ T cells, CD4+CD45RO+CD25-. These receptors were taken from a female donor with breast cancer.

The rearrangement uses TRBV2 and TRBJ2-3; no clear D. Trimming removed 3 bases from V and 3 bases from J, with 7 bases in between. This CDR3 is 13 amino acids long. Germline CDR1 and CDR2: SNHLY and FYNNEI. The CDR3 DNA follows: TGTGCCAGCAGTGAGCAAGGGACAGATACGCAGTATTTT. Protein: CASSEQGTDTQYF.

In this sample, this clonotype turned up a few times. V and J are TRBV7-6 and TRBJ1-1; D remains ambiguous. This CDR3 region has 13 residues. Germline V gene lookup returns CDR1 SGHVS and CDR2 FNYEAQ. Between the trimmed V and J ends, which lost 5 bases and 1 base, there was a span of 8 bases. The CDR3 protein is CASSPDWNTEAFF. CDR3 coding DNA: TGTGCCAGCAGCCCGGACTGGAACACTGAAGCTTTCTTT. Filled out from reference TRBV7-6 and TRBJ1-1, the complete variable domain reads GAGVSQSPRYKVTKRGQDVALRCDPISGHVSLYWYRQALGQGPEFLTYFNYEAQQDKSGLPNDRFSAERPEGSISTLTIQRTEQRDSAMYRCASSPDWNTEAFFGQGTRLTVV.

This clonotype is medium-sized. The junction and the germline gene differ at one end; a read error may be behind it. The chain has TRBV7-9 and TRBJ2-1; 10 bases are shared with TRBD2. CDR3 size: 14 residues. From germline, CDR1 is SEHNR and CDR2 FQNEAQ (reference sequence). The DNA of the CDR3 is TGTGCCAGCAGCCTAGCGGGAGTCAGAAATGAGCAGTTCTTC. Its translation is CASSLAGVRNEQFF.

The rearrangement joins TRBV7-6 to TRBJ2-1; TRBD1 agrees at 9 bases. The junction had 3 bases not matched to a gene; V was cut back by 0 bases and J by 6 bases. The CDR3 totals 15 residues. From germline, CDR1 is SGHVS and CDR2 FNYEAQ. The CDR3, as DNA: TGTGCCAGCAGCTTAGCCCCGGACAGGGGCAATGAGCAGTTCTTC. It encodes CASSLAPDRGNEQFF.

This rearrangement joins TRBV7-3 to TRBJ2-1; D is ambiguous. The CDR3 covers 14 residues. V lost 4 bases to trimming and J lost 5 bases, with 12 bases between them. Germline CDR1 and CDR2: SGHTA and FQGTGA. The DNA for the CDR3 is TGTGCCAGCAGCTCACAACCGGGCCACAATGAGCAGTTCTTC. Encoded protein: CASSSQPGHNEQFF.

The CDR3, as DNA: TGCGCCAGCAGCCAAGAGCTCAGGGGTGGCAATCAGCCCCAGCATTTT. This encodes CASSQELRGGNQPQHF. The rearrangement joins TRBV4-3 to TRBJ1-5; tentatively, D is TRBD1 (6 bases). V was shortened by 0 bases and J by 2 bases, with 11 bases between the two germline ends. CDR3 size: 16 residues. Germline-derived CDR1 and CDR2 are LGHNA and YSLEER.

This clonotype is medium-sized within its sample. The chain joins TRBV29-1 to TRBJ1-1; 7 nucleotides agree with TRBD1. The V gene's germline CDR1 is SQVTM and CDR2 ANQGSEA. This CDR3 spans 13 amino acids. Germline trimming cut 4 bases from V and 3 bases from J; bases unmatched to any gene: 5. The CDR3: CSVATGRDTEAFF. The CDR3 DNA follows: TGCAGCGTTGCGACAGGGAGGGACACTGAAGCTTTCTTT.

A few counts support this clonotype. The J gene is TRBJ1-1, the V gene TRBV7-9; D not certain. Trimming removed 5 bases at V and 3 bases at J, with 13 bases between. Germline CDR1 reads SEHNR; CDR2 reads FQNEAQ (reference sequence). This CDR3 contains 14 residues. CDR3 in DNA: TGTGCCAGCAGCCCACCGGCGGGAGACACTGAAGCTTTCTTT. Translating it yields CASSPPAGDTEAFF.